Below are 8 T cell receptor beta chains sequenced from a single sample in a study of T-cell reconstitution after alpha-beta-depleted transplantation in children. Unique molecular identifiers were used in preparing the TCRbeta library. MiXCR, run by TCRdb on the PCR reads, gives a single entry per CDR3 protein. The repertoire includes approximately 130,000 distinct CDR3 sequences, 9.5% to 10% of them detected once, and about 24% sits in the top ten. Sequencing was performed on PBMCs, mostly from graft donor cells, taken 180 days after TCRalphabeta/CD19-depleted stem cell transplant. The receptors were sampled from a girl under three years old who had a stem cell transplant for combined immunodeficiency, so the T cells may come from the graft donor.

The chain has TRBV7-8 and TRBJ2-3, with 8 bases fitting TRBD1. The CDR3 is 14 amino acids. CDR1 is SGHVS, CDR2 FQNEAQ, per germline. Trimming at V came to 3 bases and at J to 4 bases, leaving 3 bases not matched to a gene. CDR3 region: CASSFSGGADTQYF. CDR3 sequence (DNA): TGTGCCAGCAGCTTTTCAGGGGGCGCAGATACGCAGTATTTT.

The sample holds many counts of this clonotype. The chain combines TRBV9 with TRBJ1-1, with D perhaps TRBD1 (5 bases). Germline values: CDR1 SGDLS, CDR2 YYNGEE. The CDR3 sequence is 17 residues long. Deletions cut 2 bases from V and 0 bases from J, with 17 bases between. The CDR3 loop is CASSVSGTLYMNTEAFF. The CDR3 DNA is TGTGCCAGCAGCGTCTCCGGGACCCTTTACATGAACACTGAAGCTTTCTTT.

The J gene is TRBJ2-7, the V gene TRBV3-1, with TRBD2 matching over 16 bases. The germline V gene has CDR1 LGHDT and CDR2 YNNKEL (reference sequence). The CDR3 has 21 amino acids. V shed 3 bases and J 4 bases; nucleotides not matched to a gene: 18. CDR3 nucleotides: TGTGCCAGCAGCCATTCCCCTCGTACCGGGACTAGCGGGAGGGCCGCTTACGAGCAGTACTTC. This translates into CASSHSPRTGTSGRAAYEQYF.

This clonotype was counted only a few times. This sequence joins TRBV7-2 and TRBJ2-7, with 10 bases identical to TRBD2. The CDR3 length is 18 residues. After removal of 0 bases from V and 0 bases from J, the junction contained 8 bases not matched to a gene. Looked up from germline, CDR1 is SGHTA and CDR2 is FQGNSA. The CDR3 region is CASSLAALAGALSYEQYF. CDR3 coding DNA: TGTGCCAGCAGCTTAGCAGCCCTAGCGGGGGCCCTCTCCTACGAGCAGTACTTC. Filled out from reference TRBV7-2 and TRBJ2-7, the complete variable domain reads GAGVSQSPSNKVTEKGKDVELRCDPISGHTALYWYRQSLGQGLEFLIYFQGNSAPDKSGLPSDRFSAERTGGSVSTLTIQRTQQEDSAVYLCASSLAALAGALSYEQYFGPGTRLTVT.

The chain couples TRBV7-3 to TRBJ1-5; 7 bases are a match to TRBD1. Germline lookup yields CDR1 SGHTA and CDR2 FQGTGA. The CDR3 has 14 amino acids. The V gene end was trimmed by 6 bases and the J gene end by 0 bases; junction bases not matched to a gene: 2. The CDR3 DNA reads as TGTGCCAGCAGACGGACAGGTAGCAATCAGCCCCAGCATTTT. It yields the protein CASRRTGSNQPQHF.

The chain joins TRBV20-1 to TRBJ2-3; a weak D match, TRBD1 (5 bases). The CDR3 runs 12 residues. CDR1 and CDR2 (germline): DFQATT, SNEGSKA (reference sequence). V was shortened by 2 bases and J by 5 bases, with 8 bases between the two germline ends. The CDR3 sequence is CSARLREDTQYF. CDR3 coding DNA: TGCAGTGCTAGACTCAGGGAAGATACGCAGTATTTT.

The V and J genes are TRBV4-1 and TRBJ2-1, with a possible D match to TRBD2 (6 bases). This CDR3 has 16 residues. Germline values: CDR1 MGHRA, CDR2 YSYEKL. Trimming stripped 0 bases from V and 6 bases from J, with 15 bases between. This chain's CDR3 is CASSQDSGLGGNEQFF. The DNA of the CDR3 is TGCGCCAGCAGCCAAGATAGCGGTTTGGGGGGCAATGAGCAGTTCTTC.

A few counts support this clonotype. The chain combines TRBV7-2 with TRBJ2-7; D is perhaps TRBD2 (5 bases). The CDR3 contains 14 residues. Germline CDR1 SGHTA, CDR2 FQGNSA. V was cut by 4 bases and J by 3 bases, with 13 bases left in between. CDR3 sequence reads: CASSWAPGFYEQYF. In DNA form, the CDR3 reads TGTGCCAGCAGCTGGGCGCCGGGGTTCTACGAGCAGTACTTC.